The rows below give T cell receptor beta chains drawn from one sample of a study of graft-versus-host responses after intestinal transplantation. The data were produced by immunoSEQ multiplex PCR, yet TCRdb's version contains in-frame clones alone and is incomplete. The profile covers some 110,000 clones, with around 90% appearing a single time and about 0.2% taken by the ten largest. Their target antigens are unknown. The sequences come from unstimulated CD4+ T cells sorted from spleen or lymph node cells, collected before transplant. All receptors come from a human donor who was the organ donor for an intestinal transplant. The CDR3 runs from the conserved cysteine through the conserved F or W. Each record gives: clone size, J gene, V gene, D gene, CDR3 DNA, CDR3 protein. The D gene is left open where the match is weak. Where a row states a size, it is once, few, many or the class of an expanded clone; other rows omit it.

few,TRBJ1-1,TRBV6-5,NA,TGTGCCAGCAGTTACTCTGCCGGGTCATGGGCTGAAGCTTTCTTT,CASSYSAGSWAEAFF
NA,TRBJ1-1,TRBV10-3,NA,TGTGCCATCAGACCGACGGGGAACACTGAAGCTTTCTTT,CAIRPTGNTEAFF
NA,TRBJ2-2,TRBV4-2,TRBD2,TGTGCCAGCAGCCAAGATCTAACTAGCGGGAGAACCGGGGAGCTGTTTTTT,CASSQDLTSGRTGELFF
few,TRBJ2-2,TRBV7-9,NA,TGTGCCAGCAGCTCTGGCTCCAGTTTCACCGGGGAGCTGTTTTTT,CASSSGSSFTGELFF
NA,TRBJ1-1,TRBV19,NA,TGTGCCACCGAGGGGTGGCCTGAAGCTTTCTTT,CATEGWPEAFF
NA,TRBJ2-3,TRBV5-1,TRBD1,TGCGCCAGCAGCTGGGGGACAGATTCCACAGATACGCAGTATTTT,CASSWGTDSTDTQYF
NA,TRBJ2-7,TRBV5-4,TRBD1,TGTGCCAGCAGCCTTGACAGGGTCTACGAGCAGTACTTC,CASSLDRVYEQYF
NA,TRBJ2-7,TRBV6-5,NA,TGTGCCAGGTTCACAGGGACGAACTACGAGCAGTACTTC,CARFTGTNYEQYF
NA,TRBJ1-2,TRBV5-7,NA,TGTGCCAGCAGCCGGGACCGTAACTATGGCTACACCTTC,CASSRDRNYGYTF
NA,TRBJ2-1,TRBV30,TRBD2,TGTGCCTGGAGTTCCGGGACTAGCGGGTGGAATGAGCAGTTCTTC,CAWSSGTSGWNEQFF
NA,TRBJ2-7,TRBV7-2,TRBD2,TGTGCCAGCAGCGCGACTAGCGCGATATACGAGCAGTACTTC,CASSATSAIYEQYF
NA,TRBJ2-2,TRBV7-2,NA,TGTGCCAGCAGCCGCTCGGGACTCCATACCGGGGAGCTGTTTTTT,CASSRSGLHTGELFF
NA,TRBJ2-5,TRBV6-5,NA,TGTGCCAGCAGCCCTCCCGGGGAAGAGACCCAGTACTTC,CASSPPGEETQYF
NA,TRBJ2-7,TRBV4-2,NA,TGTGCCAGCAGCCAAGAGAAGGGTCGGCTTATCCACGAGCAGTACTTC,CASSQEKGRLIHEQYF
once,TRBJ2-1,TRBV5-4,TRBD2,TGTGCCAGCAGTGTAACGGCGGGAGTAGCCCGAGCCGATGAGCAGTTCTTC,CASSVTAGVARADEQFF
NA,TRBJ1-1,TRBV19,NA,TGTGCCAGTAGTATGCCAACTGGGGTGAACACTGAAGCTTTCTTT,CASSMPTGVNTEAFF
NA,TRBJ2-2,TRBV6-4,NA,TGTGCCAGCAGAGGGGGCACCGGGGAGCTGTTTTTT,CASRGGTGELFF
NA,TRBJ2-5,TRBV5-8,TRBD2,TGTGCCAGCAGCTTAGGTTTGGCTAGCGGGAGGGCCATAGAGACCCAGTACTTC,CASSLGLASGRAIETQYF
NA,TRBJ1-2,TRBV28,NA,TGTGCCAGCAGTTTGGGAACAGTCTTCTATGGCTACACCTTC,CASSLGTVFYGYTF
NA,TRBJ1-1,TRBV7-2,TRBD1,TGTGCCAGCAGCAGGACAGGGACCCCTGAAGCTTTCTTT,CASSRTGTPEAFF
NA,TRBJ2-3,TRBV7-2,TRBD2,TGTGCCAGCAGCTTCCCCCGCCTAGCGGGGAGCAGGGATACGCAGTATTTT,CASSFPRLAGSRDTQYF
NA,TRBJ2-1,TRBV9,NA,TGTGCCAGCAGTAGACCGGGACGAGGTTACAATGAGCAGTTCTTC,CASSRPGRGYNEQFF
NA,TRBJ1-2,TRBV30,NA,TGTGCCTGGAGTGTACGCCAGCATGGCTACACCTTC,CAWSVRQHGYTF
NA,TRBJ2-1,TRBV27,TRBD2,TGTGCCATCGACCCCAGACTAGCGGGGGCCAATGAGCAGTTCTTC,CAIDPRLAGANEQFF
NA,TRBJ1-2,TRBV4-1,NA,TGCGCCAGCAGCCAAGAGACAGGAGAAATCTATGGCTACACCTTC,CASSQETGEIYGYTF
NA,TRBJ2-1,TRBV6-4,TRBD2,TGTGCCAGCAGTGAGAACTTAGCGGGAGGGCGGTCCTACAATGAGCAGTTCTTC,CASSENLAGGRSYNEQFF
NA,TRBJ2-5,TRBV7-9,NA,TGTGCCAGCAGCTTCTCAGAACGAGGGGCCCAGTACTTC,CASSFSERGAQYF
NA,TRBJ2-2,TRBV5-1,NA,TGCGCCAGCAGCTTACGGGCCCAGACGAACACCGGGGAGCTGTTTTTT,CASSLRAQTNTGELFF
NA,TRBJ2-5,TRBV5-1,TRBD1,TGCGCCAGCAGACGACAGGGGGCAAAGGAGACCCAGTACTTC,CASRRQGAKETQYF
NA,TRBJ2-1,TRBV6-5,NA,TGTGCCAGCAGTGATCGGGGATGGCAGGAGCAGTTCTTC,CASSDRGWQEQFF
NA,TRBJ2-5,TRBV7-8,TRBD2,TGTGCCAGCAGCGGACCCCTAGCGGGAGGTGGGGGGTATAAGAGGGTCCAAGAGACCCAGTACTTC,CASSGPLAGGGGYKRVQETQYF
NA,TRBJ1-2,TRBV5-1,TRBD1,TGCGCCAGCAGCTTGGACAGGGGGACCTATGGCTACACCTTC,CASSLDRGTYGYTF
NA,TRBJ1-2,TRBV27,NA,TGTGCCAGCAGCCCCGGGCGGACCCCTAACTATGGCTACACCTTC,CASSPGRTPNYGYTF
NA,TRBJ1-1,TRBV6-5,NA,TGTGCCAGCAGTCTGGACAGGAACACTGAAGCTTTCTTT,CASSLDRNTEAFF
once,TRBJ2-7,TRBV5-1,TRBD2,TGCGCCAGCAGCCTTGGGGTAGCGGGAGGGCGAGGCGAGCAGTACTTC,CASSLGVAGGRGEQYF
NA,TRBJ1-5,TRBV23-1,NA,TGCGCCAGCAGTGGCTGTAGCAATCAGCCCCAGCATTTT,CASSGCSNQPQHF
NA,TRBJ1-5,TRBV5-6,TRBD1,TGTGCCAGCAGCCCTGGGACAGGGAGCAATCAGCCCCAGCATTTT,CASSPGTGSNQPQHF
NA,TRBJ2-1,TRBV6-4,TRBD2,TGTGCCAGCAGTGAAACTAGCGGGTACAATGAGCAGTTCTTC,CASSETSGYNEQFF
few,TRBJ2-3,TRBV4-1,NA,TGCGCCAGCAGCCAAGAGACTAGACTGGATACGCAGTATTTT,CASSQETRLDTQYF
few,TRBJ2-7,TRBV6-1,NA,TGTGCCACCGGATCCTACGAGCAGTACTTC,CATGSYEQYF
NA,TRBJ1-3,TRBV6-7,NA,TGTGCCAGCACCTTTCGAAGTGGCGGAAACACCATATATTTT,CASTFRSGGNTIYF
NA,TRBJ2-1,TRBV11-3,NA,TGTGCCAGCAGCTTAGACCCCACTGGGGAGCAGTTCTTC,CASSLDPTGEQFF
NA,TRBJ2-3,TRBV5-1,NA,TGCGCCAGCAGCTTGGGGCTCCGGGGGACAGATACGCAGTATTTT,CASSLGLRGTDTQYF
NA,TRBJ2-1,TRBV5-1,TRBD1,TGCGCCAGCAGCTTACAGGGGGCGCGGGATGAGCAGTTCTTC,CASSLQGARDEQFF
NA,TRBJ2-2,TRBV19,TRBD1,TGTGCCAGTAGTATAGCGGGACAGGGTATAGGGGAGCTGTTTTTT,CASSIAGQGIGELFF
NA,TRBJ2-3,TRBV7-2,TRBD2,TGTGCCAGCAGCCCCCGGGGGGGAGCCTATAGCACAGATACGCAGTATTTT,CASSPRGGAYSTDTQYF
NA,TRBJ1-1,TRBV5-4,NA,TGTGCCAGCAGCTTGGCAGGGAACACTGAAGCTTTCTTT,CASSLAGNTEAFF
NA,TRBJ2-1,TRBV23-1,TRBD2,TGCGCCAGCAGTCAACCGACGTCCGAGTTAGCGGGAGTTTACAATGAGCAGTTCTTC,CASSQPTSELAGVYNEQFF
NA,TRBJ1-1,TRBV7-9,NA,TGTGCCAGCAGTCAGTCCGCTGAAGCTTTCTTT,CASSQSAEAFF
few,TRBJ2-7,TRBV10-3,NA,TGTGCCACCGGTAGGGTCGTTATCGAGCAGTACTTC,CATGRVVIEQYF
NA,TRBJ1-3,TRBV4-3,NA,TGCGCCAGCAGCCAAACTGTTACCCAGGGCCCGGGAAACACCATATATTTT,CASSQTVTQGPGNTIYF
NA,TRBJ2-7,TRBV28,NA,TGTGCCAGCAGTAGACCAGGGGCTACCTACGAGCAGTACTTC,CASSRPGATYEQYF
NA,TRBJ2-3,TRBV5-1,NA,TGCGCCAGCAGCTTGAGGCTAGCGCTGAGCACAGATACGCAGTATTTT,CASSLRLALSTDTQYF
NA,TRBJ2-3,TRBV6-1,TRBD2,TGTGCCAGCAGTGGAGGGCCGGGGGGAGATACGCAGTATTTT,CASSGGPGGDTQYF
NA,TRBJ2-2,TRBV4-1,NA,TGCGCCAGCAGCCAAGGCTCAACTCGGGGTAGCGGGGAGCTGTTTTTT,CASSQGSTRGSGELFF
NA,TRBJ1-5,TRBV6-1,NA,TGTGCCAGCAGTGAGAGTTCCGGCGCCCAGCCCCAGCATTTT,CASSESSGAQPQHF